This TCR beta chain was captured in a study of pediatric ulcerative colitis. Whole-study results and caveats: Blood-rectal clonal overlap within each person was significantly higher in ulcerative colitis patients than controls. Substantially fewer templates came from two patients' blood samples. Repertoires came from total lymphocyte DNA, not specific subsets.

Rectal tissue came from one to two pinch biopsies taken at colonoscopy. Sequencing was at survey level. TCRdb's table, derived via immunoSEQ multiplex PCR, lists solely in-frame clones and lacks some. The sample lists some 37,000 clones; 55% to 85% were seen once. On this clone: What it recognizes is unknown.

Germline V gives CDR1 SGHTS, CDR2 YDEGEE. The CDR3 length is 13 residues. Deletions cut 0 bases from V and 2 bases from J, with 6 bases between. Sample: gut tissue. The gene calls are TRBV5-8 and TRBJ2-7, with D unclear. This clonotype was obtained from a boy aged 5-17 years with moderate ulcerative colitis. The CDR3 loop reads CASSLGNAYEQYF. CDR3 DNA sequence: TGTGCCAGCAGCTTGGGAAACGCCTACGAGCAGTACTTC.